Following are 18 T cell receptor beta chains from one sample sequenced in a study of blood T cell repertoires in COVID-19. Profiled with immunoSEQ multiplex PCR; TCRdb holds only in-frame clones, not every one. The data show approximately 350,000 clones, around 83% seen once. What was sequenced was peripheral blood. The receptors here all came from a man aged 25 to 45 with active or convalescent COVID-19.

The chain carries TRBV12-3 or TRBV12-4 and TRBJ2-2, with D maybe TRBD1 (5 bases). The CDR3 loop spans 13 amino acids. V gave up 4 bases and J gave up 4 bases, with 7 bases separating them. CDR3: CASSYRSTGELFF. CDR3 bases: TGTGCCAGCAGTTACAGGAGCACCGGGGAGCTGTTTTTT.

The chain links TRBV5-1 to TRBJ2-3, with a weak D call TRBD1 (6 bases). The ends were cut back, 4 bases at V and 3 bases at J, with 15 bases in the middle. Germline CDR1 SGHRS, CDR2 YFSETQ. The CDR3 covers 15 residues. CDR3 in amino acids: CASSLGQFATDTQYF. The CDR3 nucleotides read TGCGCCAGCAGCCTGGGACAATTCGCGACAGATACGCAGTATTTT. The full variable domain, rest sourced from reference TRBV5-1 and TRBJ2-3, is KAGVTQTPRYLIKTRGQQVTLSCSPISGHRSVSWYQQTPGQGLQFLFEYFSETQRNKGNFPGRFSGRQFSNSRSEMNVSTLELGDSALYLCASSLGQFATDTQYFGPGTRLTVL.

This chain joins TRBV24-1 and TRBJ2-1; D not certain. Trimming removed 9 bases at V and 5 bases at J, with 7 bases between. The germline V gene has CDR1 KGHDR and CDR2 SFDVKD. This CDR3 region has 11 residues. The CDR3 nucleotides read TGTGCCACCGGGCCGAACAATGAGCAGTTCTTC. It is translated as CATGPNNEQFF.

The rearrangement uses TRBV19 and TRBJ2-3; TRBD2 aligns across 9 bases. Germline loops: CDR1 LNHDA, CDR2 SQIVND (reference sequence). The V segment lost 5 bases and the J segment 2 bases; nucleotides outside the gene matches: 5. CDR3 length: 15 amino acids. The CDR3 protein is CASSPASGTTDTQYF. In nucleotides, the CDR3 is TGTGCCAGTAGTCCAGCTAGCGGGACCACAGATACGCAGTATTTT.

CDR3 region: CSVEGRGEQYF. CDR3 sequence (DNA): TGCAGCGTTGAAGGAAGGGGCGAGCAGTACTTC. The chain combines TRBV29-1 with TRBJ2-7; TRBD1 is a possible D gene (5 bases). The CDR3 runs to 11 residues. Germline-derived CDR1 and CDR2 are SQVTM and ANQGSEA. Trimming took off 1 base at V and 6 bases at J, with 7 bases between the two ends.

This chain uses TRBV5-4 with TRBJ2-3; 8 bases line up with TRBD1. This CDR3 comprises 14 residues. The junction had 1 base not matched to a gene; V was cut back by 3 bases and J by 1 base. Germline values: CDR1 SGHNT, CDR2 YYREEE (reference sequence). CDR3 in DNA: TGTGCCAGCAGCTCGGACAGGGGCACAGATACGCAGTATTTT. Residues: CASSSDRGTDTQYF.

CDR3 region: CASNPRGGMRTEAFF. DNA for the CDR3: TGTGCCAGCAACCCAAGGGGAGGGATGAGGACTGAAGCTTTCTTT. The V gene is TRBV7-2, the J gene TRBJ1-1, with TRBD1 as a possible D gene (5 bases). CDR3 length equals 15 residues. The germline gives CDR1 SGHTA, CDR2 FQGNSA. V lost 7 bases, J lost 5 bases, and 20 bases lay in between.

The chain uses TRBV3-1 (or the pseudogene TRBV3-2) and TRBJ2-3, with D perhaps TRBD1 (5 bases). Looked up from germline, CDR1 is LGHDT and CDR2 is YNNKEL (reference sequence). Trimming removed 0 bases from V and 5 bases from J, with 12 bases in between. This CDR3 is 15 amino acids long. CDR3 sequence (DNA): TGTGCCAGCAGCCAAGATCGCAGGGCAATAGATACGCAGTATTTT. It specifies CASSQDRRAIDTQYF.

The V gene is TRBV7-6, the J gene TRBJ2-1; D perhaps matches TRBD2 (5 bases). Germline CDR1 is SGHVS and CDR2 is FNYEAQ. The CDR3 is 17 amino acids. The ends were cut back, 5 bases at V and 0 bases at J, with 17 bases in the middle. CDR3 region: CASSPIIQRSSYNEQFF. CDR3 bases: TGTGCCAGCAGCCCCATCATCCAGCGGAGCTCCTACAATGAGCAGTTCTTC.

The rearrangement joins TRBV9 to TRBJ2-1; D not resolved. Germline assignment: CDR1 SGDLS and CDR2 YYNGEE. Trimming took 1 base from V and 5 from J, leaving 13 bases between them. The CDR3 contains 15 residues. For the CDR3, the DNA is TGTGCCAGCAGCGTACTTGGTAGACTTCACAATGAGCAGTTCTTC. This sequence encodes CASSVLGRLHNEQFF.

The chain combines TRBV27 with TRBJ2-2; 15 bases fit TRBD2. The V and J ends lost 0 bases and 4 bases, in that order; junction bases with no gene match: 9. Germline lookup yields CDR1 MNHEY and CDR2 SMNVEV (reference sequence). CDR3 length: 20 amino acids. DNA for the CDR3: TGTGCCAGCAGTTTATCGGTTAGGACTAGCGGGAGGGCAGGCACCGGGGAGCTGTTTTTT. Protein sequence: CASSLSVRTSGRAGTGELFF.

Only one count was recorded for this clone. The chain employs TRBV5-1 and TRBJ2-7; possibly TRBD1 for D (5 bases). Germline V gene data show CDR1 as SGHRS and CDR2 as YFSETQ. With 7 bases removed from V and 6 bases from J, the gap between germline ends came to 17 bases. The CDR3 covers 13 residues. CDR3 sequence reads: CASGEQVTSEQYF. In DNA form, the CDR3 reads TGCGCCAGCGGAGAACAGGTTACCTCCGAGCAGTACTTC.

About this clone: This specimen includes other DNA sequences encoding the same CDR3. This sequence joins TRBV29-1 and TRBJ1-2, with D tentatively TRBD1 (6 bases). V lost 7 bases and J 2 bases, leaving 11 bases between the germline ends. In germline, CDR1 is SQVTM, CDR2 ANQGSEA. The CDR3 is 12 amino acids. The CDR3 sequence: CSASGGNYGYTF. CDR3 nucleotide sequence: TGCAGCGCCTCGGGGGGCAACTATGGCTACACCTTC.

This CDR3 is CASSKARPPSRVVIYEQYF. In nucleotides, the CDR3 is TGTGCCAGCAGCAAAGCCCGTCCCCCGTCGAGGGTGGTAATCTACGAGCAGTACTTC. The chain uses TRBV21-1 and TRBJ2-7; TRBD2 was called by the table and not checked on the DNA. TRBV21-1 is a documented pseudogene. The CDR3 has 19 residues.

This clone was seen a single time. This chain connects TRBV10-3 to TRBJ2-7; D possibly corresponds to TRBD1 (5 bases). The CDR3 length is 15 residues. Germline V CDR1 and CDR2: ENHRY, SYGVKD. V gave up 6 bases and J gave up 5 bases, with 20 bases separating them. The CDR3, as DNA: TGTGCCATCAGCGACACCAGGGCCCCGAAGGACGAGCAGTACTTC. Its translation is CAISDTRAPKDEQYF.

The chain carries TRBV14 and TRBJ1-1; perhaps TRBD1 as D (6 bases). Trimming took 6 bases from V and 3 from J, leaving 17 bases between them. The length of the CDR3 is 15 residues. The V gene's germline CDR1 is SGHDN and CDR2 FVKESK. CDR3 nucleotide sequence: TGTGCCAGCAGTCGGAGCCCAGGGGCTGACACTGAAGCTTTCTTT. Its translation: CASSRSPGADTEAFF.

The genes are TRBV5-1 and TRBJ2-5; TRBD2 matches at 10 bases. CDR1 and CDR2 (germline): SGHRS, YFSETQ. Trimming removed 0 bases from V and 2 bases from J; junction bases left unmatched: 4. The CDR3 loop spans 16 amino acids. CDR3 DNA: TGCGCCAGCAGCTTGGGACTAGCGGGTTCTCAAGAGACCCAGTACTTC. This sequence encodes CASSLGLAGSQETQYF.

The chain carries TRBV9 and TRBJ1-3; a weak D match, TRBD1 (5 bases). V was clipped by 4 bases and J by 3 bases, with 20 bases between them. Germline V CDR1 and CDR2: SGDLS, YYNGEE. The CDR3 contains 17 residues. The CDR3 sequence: CASSHFRRGLGGNTIYF. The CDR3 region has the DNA TGTGCCAGCAGCCACTTCAGAAGGGGACTCGGTGGAAACACCATATATTTT.